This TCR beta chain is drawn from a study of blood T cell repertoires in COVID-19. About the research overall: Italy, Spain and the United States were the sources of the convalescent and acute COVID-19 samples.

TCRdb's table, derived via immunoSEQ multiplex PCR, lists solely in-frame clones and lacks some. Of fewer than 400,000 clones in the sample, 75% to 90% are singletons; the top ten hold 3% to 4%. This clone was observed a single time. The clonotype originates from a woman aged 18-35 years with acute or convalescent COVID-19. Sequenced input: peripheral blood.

CDR3 bases: TGTGCCAGTAGTGATCCCGGGTTCTCTGGAAACACCATATATTTT. Translated, it gives CASSDPGFSGNTIYF. The chain carries TRBV19 and TRBJ1-3; D gene unclear. Germline V gene sequence: CDR1 LNHDA, CDR2 SQIVND (reference sequence). This CDR3 contains 15 residues. V lost 5 bases to trimming and J lost 0 bases, with 11 bases between them.